The 13 T cell receptor beta chains given below trace back to one sample, sequenced in a study of blood T cell repertoires in COVID-19. Assay used: immunoSEQ multiplex PCR; TCRdb lists only in-frame clones, some missing. Among around 180,000 clones, 70% to 90% were seen once, and the ten largest hold over 7.5%. The sample consisted of peripheral blood. Receptors originate from a woman aged 80 or over with acute or convalescent COVID-19.

The genes are TRBV18 and TRBJ1-6; D unresolved. The CDR3 is 16 amino acids. V was clipped by 3 bases and J by 10 bases, with 19 bases between them. Germline CDR1 KGHSH, CDR2 LQKENI. Here the CDR3 reads CASSPSTLSSGSPLHF. The CDR3 DNA reads as TGTGCCAGCTCACCCTCTACACTATCTTCGGGGTCACCCCTCCACTTT.

This clone was recorded only once. The rearrangement joins TRBV5-6 to TRBJ2-2, with D unresolved. The CDR3 has 15 amino acids. The V and J ends lost 4 bases and 0 bases respectively, with 10 bases between them. Germline lookup yields CDR1 SGHDT and CDR2 YYEEEE. In DNA, the CDR3 is TGTGCCAGCAGCCCTTTGCGGACGAACACCGGGGAGCTGTTTTTT. Translating gives CASSPLRTNTGELFF.

This clone was recorded a few times. The V call is TRBV5-1, the J call TRBJ1-6, with 9 nucleotides matching TRBD1. CDR3 length equals 14 residues. Germline V CDR1 and CDR2: SGHRS, YFSETQ. The J segment lost 9 bases and the V segment lost 2 bases, leaving 3 bases of the junction unmatched. The CDR3 DNA follows: TGCGCCAGCAGCTTTGAGACAGGGGGTTCACCCCTCCACTTT. It is translated as CASSFETGGSPLHF.

This clone was detected only once. The chain is built from TRBV9 and TRBJ2-7; the match to TRBD2 covers 9 bases. Trimming cost V 4 bases and J 7 bases; bases outside gene matches: 9. CDR3 length: 14 amino acids. In germline, CDR1 is SGDLS, CDR2 YYNGEE. Here the CDR3 DNA reads TGTGCCAGCAGCAGCGGCGGGGGGGCCTGGGAGCAGTACTTC. It translates to CASSSGGGAWEQYF.

V gene TRBV9 combines with J gene TRBJ1-2; D is possibly TRBD1 (5 bases). The CDR3 totals 13 residues. The ends were cut back, 0 bases at V and 6 bases at J, with 9 bases in the middle. Germline CDR1 reads SGDLS; CDR2 reads YYNGEE. As DNA, the CDR3 is TGTGCCAGCAGCGTAGGCAGGGTCAATGGCTACACCTTC. Protein sequence: CASSVGRVNGYTF. The full variable domain, with the rest looked up from reference TRBV9 and TRBJ1-2, is DSGVTQTPKHLITATGQRVTLRCSPRSGDLSVYWYQQSLDQGLQFLIQYYNGEERAKGNILERFSAQQFPDLHSELNLSSLELGDSALYFCASSVGRVNGYTFGSGTRLTVV.

This clone has more than one count but fewer than ten. The J gene is TRBJ1-1, the V gene TRBV5-8; D ambiguous. CDR3 length: 16 amino acids. The germline V gene has CDR1 SGHTS and CDR2 YDEGEE. The ends were cut back, 6 bases at V and 5 bases at J, with 23 bases in the middle. The CDR3 region is CASTGYGVGSGTEAFF. The CDR3 region has the DNA TGTGCCAGCACCGGGTATGGGGTAGGATCGGGAACTGAAGCTTTCTTT.

The J gene is TRBJ1-2, the V gene TRBV21-1; the D call TRBD1 from the table was never checked on the DNA. TRBV21-1 is a pseudogene. CDR3 length: 11 amino acids. This CDR3 is CARARQSGYTF. CDR3 DNA: TGTGCCAGGGCCAGACAGAGTGGCTACACCTTC.

The chain is built from TRBV19 and TRBJ2-1; the match to TRBD2 covers 14 bases. The CDR3 covers 17 residues. Germline CDR1 is LNHDA and CDR2 is SQIVND (reference sequence). Trimming removed 5 bases from V and 8 bases from J; junction bases left unmatched: 11. The CDR3 loop is CASSALPGLAGVDEQFF. The CDR3 nucleotides read TGTGCCAGTAGTGCTCTTCCGGGACTAGCGGGAGTGGATGAGCAGTTCTTC.

The J gene is TRBJ2-2, the V gene TRBV30; TRBD2 agrees at 7 bases. The germline V gene has CDR1 GTSNPN and CDR2 SVGIG (reference sequence). The CDR3 spans 11 residues. The V and J ends lost 8 bases and 5 bases, in that order; junction bases with no gene match: 2. The CDR3 DNA is TGTGCCCGTAGCGGGACCGGGGAGCTGTTTTTT. It codes for CARSGTGELFF. Together with reference TRBV30 and TRBJ2-2, the CDR3 gives the full variable domain: SQTIHQWPATLVQPVGSPLSLECTVEGTSNPNLYWYRQAAGRGLQLLFYSVGIGQISSEVPQNLSASRPQDRQFILSSKKLLLSDSGFYLCARSGTGELFFGEGSRLTVL.

V and J are TRBV6-2 or TRBV6-3 and TRBJ2-3; tentatively, D is TRBD1 (5 bases). CDR3 size: 12 residues. V was cut by 6 bases and J by 8 bases, with 12 bases left in between. Germline values: CDR1 MNHEY, CDR2 SVGEGT. CDR3 loop: CASSPLGRTQYF. The CDR3 nucleotides read TGTGCCAGCAGCCCCCTGGGGCGTACGCAGTATTTT.

This clone appeared a single time. This chain joins TRBV4-2 and TRBJ2-3; the D is unclear. Germline V CDR1 and CDR2: LGHNA, YNFKEQ. With 1 base removed from V and 0 bases from J, the gap between germline ends came to 8 bases. The CDR3 contains 15 residues. CDR3 region: CASSQVSSSTDTQYF. In DNA, the CDR3 is TGTGCCAGCAGCCAAGTATCGTCTAGCACAGATACGCAGTATTTT.

The CDR3 region is CASSSDTNYGYTF. The CDR3 DNA sequence: TGTGCCAGCAGCTCGGACACTAACTATGGCTACACCTTC. The rearrangement uses TRBV5-6 and TRBJ1-2; TRBD1 is a possible D gene (5 bases). Germline lookup yields CDR1 SGHDT and CDR2 YYEEEE. CDR3 size: 13 residues. Trimming stripped 3 bases from V and 0 bases from J, with 6 bases between.

This clone appeared a single time. This rearrangement joins TRBV24-1 to TRBJ2-1; D possibly corresponds to TRBD2 (5 bases). Germline CDR1 and CDR2: KGHDR and SFDVKD. Trimming cost V 5 bases and J 9 bases, with 7 bases left between them. This CDR3 contains 11 residues. The CDR3 sequence: CATSVAGEQFF. The CDR3 DNA reads as TGTGCCACCAGTGTTGCGGGTGAGCAGTTCTTC.